A single sample is the source of the 21 T cell receptor beta chains below, sequenced in a study of cytomegalovirus exposure and HLA in healthy donors. In the PCR, 60 Vbeta and 13 Jbeta primers were used. Clones were sequenced by immunoSEQ multiplex PCR, and TCRdb holds only the in-frame ones, with some missing. The sample carries approximately 190,000 clones, 80% to 85% recorded once. The sequenced material came from PBMCs. All receptors derive from a woman between 18 and 29 years old in good health and CMV-seronegative.

This clone was detected only once. The chain links TRBV4-1 to TRBJ2-7; the match to TRBD2 covers 7 bases. CDR3 size: 15 residues. The germline V gene encodes CDR1 MGHRA and CDR2 YSYEKL. The V gene end was trimmed by 0 bases and the J gene end by 4 bases; junction bases not matched to a gene: 6. CDR3 residues: CASSQEVGGDYEQYF. In nucleotides, the CDR3 is TGCGCCAGCAGCCAAGAAGTGGGGGGGGATTACGAGCAGTACTTC.

The chain recombines TRBV7-3 with TRBJ2-1; D may be TRBD1 (6 bases). Between the trimmed V and J ends, which lost 4 bases and 10 bases, there was a span of 11 bases. The CDR3 covers 12 residues. CDR1 and CDR2 (germline): SGHTA, FQGTGA. CDR3 in amino acids: CASSSSGVEQFF. CDR3 sequence (DNA): TGTGCCAGCAGCTCGTCAGGGGTAGAGCAGTTCTTC.

The V and J genes are TRBV27 and TRBJ1-4; D is unclear. The V end lost 5 bases, the J end lost 10 bases, and 11 bases lay between the germline ends. The CDR3 sequence is 12 residues long. Germline CDR1 and CDR2: MNHEY and SMNVEV (reference sequence). For the CDR3, the DNA is TGTGCCAGCAGTGGGCAGATTGGAAAACTGTTTTTT. Translating gives CASSGQIGKLFF. The variable domain in full, completed from reference TRBV27 and TRBJ1-4, reads EAQVTQNPRYLITVTGKKLTVTCSQNMNHEYMSWYRQDPGLGLRQIYYSMNVEVTDKGDVPEGYKVSRKEKRNFPLILESPSPNQTSLYFCASSGQIGKLFFGSGTQLSVL.

The V call is TRBV7-9, the J call TRBJ1-2; D is possibly TRBD1 (5 bases). The CDR3 is 13 residues long. Trimming left V 1 base short and J 6 bases short, with 9 bases between. Germline CDR1 is SEHNR and CDR2 is FQNEAQ (reference sequence). CDR3 coding DNA: TGTGCCAGCAGCTTAGAGCTCAGGGATGGCTACACCTTC. This codes for CASSLELRDGYTF.

The rearrangement uses TRBV7-8 and TRBJ1-2; D may be TRBD1 (5 bases). With 3 bases removed from V and 8 bases from J, the gap between germline ends came to 19 bases. This CDR3 is 15 amino acids long. Germline CDR1 and CDR2: SGHVS and FQNEAQ. This CDR3 is CASSLRLGRVEGYTF. The DNA of the CDR3 is TGTGCCAGCAGCTTGCGACTCGGCAGGGTGGAAGGCTACACCTTC. The full variable domain, rest sourced from reference TRBV7-8 and TRBJ1-2, is GAGVSQSPRYKVAKRGQDVALRCDPISGHVSLFWYQQALGQGPEFLTYFQNEAQLDKSGLPSDRFFAERPEGSVSTLKIQRTQQEDSAVYLCASSLRLGRVEGYTFGSGTRLTVV.

V and J are TRBV9 and TRBJ2-1; the match to TRBD2 covers 8 bases. V gave up 0 bases and J gave up 6 bases; unmatched junction bases: 5. The CDR3 totals 15 residues. Germline V gene sequence: CDR1 SGDLS, CDR2 YYNGEE. CDR3 loop: CASSVGTSTGNEQFF. CDR3 in DNA: TGTGCCAGCAGCGTAGGGACTAGCACGGGCAATGAGCAGTTCTTC.

The CDR3 sequence is CSVDEQGADTQYF. DNA of the CDR3: TGCAGCGTTGATGAGCAGGGGGCAGATACGCAGTATTTT. This chain links TRBV29-1 with TRBJ2-3, with TRBD1 matching over 7 bases. CDR3 size: 13 residues. CDR1 and CDR2 (germline): SQVTM, ANQGSEA. Trimming removed 3 bases from V and 4 bases from J; junction bases left unmatched: 4.

This chain links TRBV6-5 with TRBJ1-2; a possible D gene is TRBD1 (6 bases). CDR1 and CDR2 from the germline V gene are MNHEY and SVGAGI. V was trimmed by 4 bases and J by 2 bases, leaving 8 bases between them. The length of the CDR3 is 13 residues. The CDR3 DNA reads as TGTGCCAGCAGTTCACAGGGAAACTATGGCTACACCTTC. The encoded protein is CASSSQGNYGYTF.

The rearrangement links TRBV14 to TRBJ2-7, with 13 bases lining up with TRBD2. CDR3 length: 17 residues. The ends lost 4 bases at V and 5 bases at J; junction bases unmatched: 11. CDR1 and CDR2 from the germline V gene are SGHDN and FVKESK. The CDR3 here is CASSPTSGRAKNNEQYF. DNA of the CDR3: TGTGCCAGCAGCCCCACTAGCGGGAGGGCCAAGAACAACGAGCAGTACTTC.

This chain uses TRBV5-1 with TRBJ2-7, with TRBD1 matching 7 bases. CDR3 size: 15 residues. The germline V gene encodes CDR1 SGHRS and CDR2 YFSETQ. Trimming took 1 base from V and 5 from J; bases not matched to a gene: 9. CDR3 sequence reads: CASSLHTGDGDEQYF. CDR3 DNA sequence: TGCGCCAGCAGCTTGCATACAGGGGATGGCGACGAGCAGTACTTC.

This clone showed up just a few times. This chain uses TRBV5-1 with TRBJ2-1, with 7 bases identical to TRBD1. The CDR3 sequence is 13 residues long. Germline loops: CDR1 SGHRS, CDR2 YFSETQ. The V gene end was trimmed by 4 bases and the J gene end by 10 bases; junction bases not matched to a gene: 8. The DNA for the CDR3 is TGCGCCAGCAGCCCCCTCTGGACAGGAGAGCAGTTCTTC. Amino acids: CASSPLWTGEQFF. The variable domain in full, completed from reference TRBV5-1 and TRBJ2-1, reads KAGVTQTPRYLIKTRGQQVTLSCSPISGHRSVSWYQQTPGQGLQFLFEYFSETQRNKGNFPGRFSGRQFSNSRSEMNVSTLELGDSALYLCASSPLWTGEQFFGPGTRLTVL.

Concerning this clone: The junction shows a germline mismatch at one end, possibly a read error. The chain employs TRBV7-2 and TRBJ2-1; the match to TRBD2 covers 9 bases. From germline, CDR1 is SGHTA and CDR2 FQGNSA. The CDR3 is 15 amino acids. CDR3 sequence: CASSLAGRAQGEQFF. CDR3 bases: TGTGCCAGCAGCCTAGCGGGGAGGGCCCAGGGTGAGCAGTTCTTC.

The rearrangement uses TRBV9 and TRBJ2-7, with a tentative D call TRBD2 (5 bases). The CDR3 spans 15 residues. Germline CDR1 reads SGDLS; CDR2 reads YYNGEE. Trimming cost V 2 bases and J 6 bases, with 18 bases left between them. The CDR3: CASSVGDLLSAEQYF. CDR3 bases: TGTGCCAGCAGCGTGGGAGACCTCCTTTCCGCCGAGCAGTACTTC.

The V call is TRBV4-2, the J call TRBJ2-3, with 9 bases matching TRBD2. Germline V CDR1 and CDR2: LGHNA, YNFKEQ. The CDR3 length is 17 residues. The V segment lost 0 bases and the J segment 6 bases; nucleotides outside the gene matches: 10. The CDR3, as DNA: TGTGCCAGCAGCCAAGATTCGCCTAGCGGGATTTGGGATACGCAGTATTTT. It codes for CASSQDSPSGIWDTQYF.

The chain uses TRBV29-1 and TRBJ1-5; D may be TRBD1 (6 bases). The CDR3 is 14 residues long. The germline V gene has CDR1 SQVTM and CDR2 ANQGSEA. V dropped 4 bases and J dropped 3 bases, with 13 bases sitting between them. The CDR3 sequence: CSVVTGYDNQPQHF. The CDR3 nucleotides read TGCAGCGTTGTGACAGGTTATGACAATCAGCCCCAGCATTTT.

The chain is built from TRBV19 and TRBJ1-6; the D is unclear. The CDR3 is 14 residues long. Between the trimmed V and J ends, which lost 2 bases and 4 bases, there was a span of 6 bases. In germline, CDR1 is LNHDA, CDR2 SQIVND (reference sequence). The CDR3 loop reads CASSITTYNSPLHF. The CDR3, as DNA: TGTGCCAGTAGTATAACCACTTATAATTCACCCCTCCACTTT.

This clone occurred a few times. J is TRBJ2-1 and V is TRBV5-1; a weak D match, TRBD1 (6 bases). The germline gives CDR1 SGHRS, CDR2 YFSETQ. The CDR3 is made up of 15 amino acids. V lost 0 bases, J lost 7 bases, and 14 bases lay in between. The CDR3 reads CASSLAAGVGNEQFF. In DNA, the CDR3 is TGCGCCAGCAGCTTGGCGGCAGGGGTTGGGAATGAGCAGTTCTTC.

The CDR3 sequence is CASSYSGQNFEAFF. CDR3 in DNA: TGTGCCAGCAGTTACTCGGGACAGAACTTTGAAGCTTTCTTT. The chain links TRBV6-5 to TRBJ1-1; 7 bases fit TRBD1. The length of the CDR3 is 14 residues. Trimming cost V 0 bases and J 7 bases; bases outside gene matches: 5. Germline V CDR1 and CDR2: MNHEY, SVGAGI.

The chain combines TRBV2 with TRBJ1-4; 8 bases align to TRBD1. The junction had 8 bases not matched to a gene; V was cut back by 1 base and J by 1 base. This CDR3 is built from 18 residues. Germline V gene data show CDR1 as SNHLY and CDR2 as FYNNEI. CDR3 sequence (DNA): TGTGCCAGCAGTGAAGGGGCCAGGGGGCGAGGAACTAATGAAAAACTGTTTTTT. Its protein is CASSEGARGRGTNEKLFF. Full variable domain (remainder filled in from reference TRBV2 and TRBJ1-4): EPEVTQTPSHQVTQMGQEVILRCVPISNHLYFYWYRQILGQKVEFLVSFYNNEISEKSEIFDDQFSVERPDGSNFTLKIRSTKLEDSAMYFCASSEGARGRGTNEKLFFGSGTQLSVL.

The chain employs TRBV19 and TRBJ2-1; tentatively, D is TRBD1 (5 bases). This CDR3 has 12 amino acids. V lost 10 bases, J lost 5 bases, and 12 bases lay in between. Germline-derived CDR1 and CDR2 are LNHDA and SQIVND (reference sequence). The CDR3 DNA reads as TGTGCCACCCAACAGGCTCACAATGAGCAGTTCTTC. Protein sequence: CATQQAHNEQFF.

The J gene is TRBJ1-2, the V gene TRBV6-5, with D hard to call. The V end was cut by 4 bases, the J end by 2 bases, with 14 bases between. CDR1 MNHEY and CDR2 SVGAGI come from the germline V gene. The CDR3 runs 15 residues. The CDR3 DNA reads as TGTGCCAGCAGTTTAGGATCAGGTTGGAACTATGGCTACACCTTC. Amino acids: CASSLGSGWNYGYTF.